This record covers a single TCR beta chain. The antigen is unknown. Germline trimming cut 4 bases from V and 7 bases from J; bases unmatched to any gene: 4. Germline V CDR1 and CDR2: SGHRS, YFSETQ. This CDR3 is built from 14 residues. The PCR employed 60 Vbeta primers together with 13 Jbeta primers. TCRdb's copy holds only in-frame clones and misses some; the assay was immunoSEQ multiplex PCR. In all, the sample yields approximately 200,000 clones. The data were taken from a study of cytomegalovirus exposure and HLA in healthy donors. Overall study findings and caveats: Some TCR beta chains (roughly 160 of them) were listed as cytomegalovirus-associated.

The specimen was PBMCs. The chain employs TRBV5-1 and TRBJ2-1; TRBD1 agrees at 11 bases. This TCR derives from a boy aged 5-17 years in good health and CMV-seronegative. The CDR3 loop is CASSQGQGGNEQFF. Here the CDR3 DNA reads TGCGCCAGCAGCCAGGGACAGGGGGGGAATGAGCAGTTCTTC.